What follows is one T cell receptor (beta chain) and its context. Its target is not known. Sequenced by immunoSEQ multiplex PCR; TCRdb stores in-frame clones only, minus some. The sample lists 75,000 to 95,000 clones, approximately 96% seen once, with 0.78% in the top ten. These data originate in a study of cytomegalovirus exposure and HLA in healthy donors. Whole-study results and caveats: Cytomegalovirus association was assigned to about 150 TCR beta chains. In the 120 or so validation repertoires, about 95% of cluster scores exceeded 0, per a later analysis. A few chains linked to CMV were shown in vitro to be specific for CMV antigens.

The CDR3 covers 15 residues. Germline V gene lookup returns CDR1 SGHVS and CDR2 FNYEAQ. V lost 1 base, J lost 6 bases, and 15 bases lay in between. This chain connects TRBV7-6 to TRBJ1-2, with TRBD1 as a possible D gene (6 bases). Sequenced material: PBMCs. This clonotype was sampled from a young man in good health and CMV-seronegative. The CDR3 nucleotides are TGTGCCAGCAGCTTAGTCCCAGGGGCCCGGGATGGCTACACCTTC. Translated: CASSLVPGARDGYTF.